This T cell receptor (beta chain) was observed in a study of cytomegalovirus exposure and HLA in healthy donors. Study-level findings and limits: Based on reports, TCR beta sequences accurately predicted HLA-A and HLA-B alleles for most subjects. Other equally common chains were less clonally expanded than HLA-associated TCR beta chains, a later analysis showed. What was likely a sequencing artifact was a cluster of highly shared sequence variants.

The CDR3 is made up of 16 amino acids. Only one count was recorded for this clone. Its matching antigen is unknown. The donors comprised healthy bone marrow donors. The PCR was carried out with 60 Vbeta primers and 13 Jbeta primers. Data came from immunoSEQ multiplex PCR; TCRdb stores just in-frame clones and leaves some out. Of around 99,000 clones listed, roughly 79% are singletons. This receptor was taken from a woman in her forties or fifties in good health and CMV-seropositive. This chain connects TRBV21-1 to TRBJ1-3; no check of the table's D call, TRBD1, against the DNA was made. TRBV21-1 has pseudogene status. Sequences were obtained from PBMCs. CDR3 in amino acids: CASSKHGRGPGNTIYF. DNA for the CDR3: TGTGCCAGCAGCAAACACGGCAGGGGCCCTGGAAACACCATATATTTT.